Listed below are T cell receptor beta chains from one sample, sequenced in a study of CD8 T cells in Susac syndrome. TCRdb reprocessed the immunoSEQ multiplex PCR reads via MiXCR and lists one record per CDR3 protein. The table has 330,000 or so distinct CDR3 sequences, around 89% seen once. Material: CD8+ T cells from PBMCs. Receptors originate from a human donor with multiple sclerosis. CDR3s include the opening cysteine and the closing phenylalanine or tryptophan. The order of the fields is clone size, J gene, V gene, D gene, CDR3 protein, CDR3 DNA. A D gene is named only where the DNA matches it firmly. The listing skips clone size in some rows; elsewhere it reads once, few, many or a size class.

once	TRBJ1-2	TRBV6-2/TRBV6-3	TRBD1	CASSYSDRVFYGYTF	TGTGCCAGCAGTTACTCGGACAGGGTTTTCTATGGCTACACCTTC
-	TRBJ2-2	TRBV7-8	TRBD1	CASSSTPRQGAIGELFF	TGTGCCAGCAGCTCAACCCCCCGACAGGGGGCAATCGGGGAGCTGTTTTTT
-	TRBJ1-1	TRBV19	-	CASSWATEAFF	TGTGCCAGTAGCTGGGCCACTGAAGCTTTCTTT
-	TRBJ2-3	TRBV19	TRBD2	CASSIPTASGSDTQYF	TGTGCCAGTAGTATACCCACCGCTAGCGGATCAGATACGCAGTATTTT
-	TRBJ1-1	TRBV7-6	-	CASSLWAGTEAFF	TGTGCCAGCAGCTTATGGGCCGGCACTGAAGCTTTCTTT
once	TRBJ2-7	TRBV27	-	CASSLQDRSYEQYF	TGTGCCAGCAGTTTACAGGACAGATCCTACGAGCAGTACTTC
-	TRBJ2-7	TRBV20-1	-	CSARESLVSNYEQYF	TGCAGTGCTAGAGAAAGCCTAGTTAGCAACTACGAGCAGTACTTC
few	TRBJ1-1	TRBV7-9	-	CASSPTGSNTEAFF	TGTGCCAGCAGCCCAACAGGGAGCAACACTGAAGCTTTCTTT
-	TRBJ2-5	TRBV12-3/TRBV12-4	TRBD2	CASSPGREGLGETQYF	TGTGCCAGCAGTCCGGGGCGGGAGGGCCTGGGCGAGACCCAGTACTTC
-	TRBJ2-3	TRBV28	TRBD1	CASNIIQGVVDTQYF	TGTGCCAGCAACATAATACAGGGGGTAGTGGATACGCAGTATTTT
once	TRBJ2-1	TRBV9	TRBD1	CASTSTGLGYNEQFF	TGTGCCAGCACCTCGACAGGGTTGGGATACAATGAGCAGTTCTTC
-	TRBJ2-2	TRBV29-1	-	CSVVQAGELFF	TGCAGCGTTGTACAGGCCGGGGAGCTGTTTTTT
-	TRBJ2-1	TRBV27	TRBD1	CASSPMTGGTYNEQFF	TGTGCCAGCAGCCCTATGACAGGGGGGACCTACAATGAGCAGTTCTTC
-	TRBJ2-5	TRBV11-2	TRBD2	CASSPWLAGDIQGETQYF	TGTGCCAGCAGCCCCTGGTTAGCGGGAGATATACAGGGAGAGACCCAGTACTTC
-	TRBJ2-3	TRBV27	TRBD2	CASRRAGGDTDTQYF	TGTGCCAGCAGGCGAGCGGGAGGGGACACAGATACGCAGTATTTT
-	TRBJ1-2	TRBV12-2	-	CASRLGMGGYRECNYGYTF	TGTGCAAGTCGCTTAGGCATGGGGGGTTACAGGGAATGCAACTATGGCTACACCTTC
-	TRBJ2-7	TRBV20-1	-	CSALSGSSYEQYF	TGCAGTGCGCTCAGCGGCTCTTCCTACGAGCAGTACTTC
-	TRBJ1-2	TRBV14	-	CASSQEARTDGYTF	TGTGCCAGCAGCCAAGAAGCCCGAACAGATGGCTACACCTTC
once	TRBJ1-3	TRBV7-8	-	CASSTRTQVSGNTIYF	TGTGCCAGCAGCACCCGGACACAAGTCTCTGGAAACACCATATATTTT
-	TRBJ2-7	TRBV20-1	TRBD2	CSARGRGGLYEQYF	TGCAGTGCTAGAGGGCGGGGGGGCCTCTACGAGCAGTACTTC
-	TRBJ2-1	TRBV19	TRBD2	CASRSPTSGGAGEQFF	TGTGCCAGTAGATCCCCCACTAGCGGGGGGGCTGGTGAGCAGTTCTTC
-	TRBJ1-2	TRBV2	-	CASSVYGYTF	TGTGCCAGCAGTGTTTACGGCTACACCTTC
-	TRBJ2-5	TRBV4-3	-	CASSQDGGVDRQETQYF	TGCGCCAGCAGCCAAGATGGGGGGGTGGACAGGCAAGAGACCCAGTACTTC
-	TRBJ2-3	TRBV4-3	TRBD2	CASSQDRTGLAGASGPTDTQYF	TGCGCCAGCAGCCAAGATAGGACGGGACTAGCGGGGGCCTCGGGGCCCACAGATACGCAGTATTTT
-	TRBJ2-7	TRBV20-1	TRBD2	CSASRGLASHEQYF	TGCAGTGCTAGTCGGGGACTAGCGTCCCACGAGCAGTACTTC
-	TRBJ2-7	TRBV12-2	-	CASRLARDRDEQYF	TGTGCAAGTCGCTTAGCTCGAGACAGGGACGAGCAGTACTTC